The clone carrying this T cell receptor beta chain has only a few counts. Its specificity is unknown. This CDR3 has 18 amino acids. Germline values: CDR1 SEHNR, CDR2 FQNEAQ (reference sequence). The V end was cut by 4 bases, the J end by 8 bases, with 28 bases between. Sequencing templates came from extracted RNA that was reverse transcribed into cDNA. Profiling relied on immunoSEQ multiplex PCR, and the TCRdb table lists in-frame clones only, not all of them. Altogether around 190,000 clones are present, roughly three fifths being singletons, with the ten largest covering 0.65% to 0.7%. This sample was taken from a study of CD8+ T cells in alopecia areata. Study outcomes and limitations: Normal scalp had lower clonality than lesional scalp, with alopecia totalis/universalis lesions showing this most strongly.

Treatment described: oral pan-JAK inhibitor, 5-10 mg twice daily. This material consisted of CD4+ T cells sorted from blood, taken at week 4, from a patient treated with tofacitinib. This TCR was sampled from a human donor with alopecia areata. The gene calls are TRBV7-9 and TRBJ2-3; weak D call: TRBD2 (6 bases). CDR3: CASSSTGYGTLHTGTQYF. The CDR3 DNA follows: TGTGCCAGCAGCTCGACTGGCTACGGGACTCTTCATACCGGTACGCAGTATTTT.